The 23 T cell receptor beta chains below come from one sample, sequenced in a study of technical replicates of blood from a few donors. Repertoires were generated with immunoSEQ multiplex PCR, while TCRdb's copy carries only in-frame clones and drops some. The sample lists 75,000 to 100,000 clones; 85% to 95% were seen once. Sequencing was performed on T cells isolated from PBMCs. These receptors came from a human donor in good health.

The chain employs TRBV7-7 and TRBJ2-7; maybe TRBD1 (5 bases). V was clipped by 5 bases and J by 6 bases, with 11 bases between them. Germline V gene data show CDR1 as SSHAT and CDR2 as FNYEAQ (reference sequence). The CDR3 sequence is 12 residues long. CDR3 sequence: CASSPLRGEQYF. The CDR3, as DNA: TGTGCCAGCAGCCCCTTAAGGGGCGAGCAGTACTTC.

The rearrangement joins TRBV2 to TRBJ1-4; 11 nucleotides match TRBD1. The trim removed 3 bases at V and 3 bases at J, leaving 6 bases unmatched. This CDR3 is built from 17 residues. Looked up from germline, CDR1 is SNHLY and CDR2 is FYNNEI. CDR3 DNA: TGTGCCAGCAGTGAGACGGGACAGGGGGAACCTAATGAAAAACTGTTTTTT. This sequence encodes CASSETGQGEPNEKLFF.

DNA for the CDR3: TGCAGCGTTCCGGGTACGGAGACCCAGTACTTC. This gives the protein CSVPGTETQYF. J is TRBJ2-5 and V is TRBV29-1; no definite D call. Germline loops: CDR1 SQVTM, CDR2 ANQGSEA. V was cut by 5 bases and J by 5 bases, with 9 bases left in between. CDR3 length equals 11 residues.

This clone came up once. The rearrangement links TRBV7-9 to TRBJ1-1; no reliable D call. This CDR3 comprises 11 residues. Deletions cut 5 bases from V and 7 bases from J, with 8 bases between. Germline V gene data show CDR1 as SEHNR and CDR2 as FQNEAQ (reference sequence). The CDR3 here is CASSPPGEAFF. DNA for the CDR3: TGTGCCAGCAGCCCCCCGGGTGAAGCTTTCTTT.

The V call is TRBV6-1, the J call TRBJ1-1, with a weak D call TRBD1 (6 bases). The CDR3 is made up of 13 amino acids. The V gene lost 7 bases and the J gene lost 1 base, with 10 bases spanning the gap. The germline V gene has CDR1 MNHNS and CDR2 SASEGT. The CDR3, as DNA: TGTGCCAGCAAAAGACAGGAGAACACTGAAGCTTTCTTT. Residues: CASKRQENTEAFF.

The chain combines TRBV14 with TRBJ1-1, with D perhaps matching TRBD1 (6 bases). Trimming cost V 4 bases and J 1 base, with 13 bases left between them. The CDR3 runs to 15 residues. Germline-derived CDR1 and CDR2 are SGHDN and FVKESK. CDR3 bases: TGTGCCAGCAGCCCTACCGGGACACAGAACACTGAAGCTTTCTTT. Its protein product is CASSPTGTQNTEAFF. The entire variable domain, with the rest obtained from reference TRBV14 and TRBJ1-1, is as follows: EAGVTQFPSHSVIEKGQTVTLRCDPISGHDNLYWYRRVMGKEIKFLLHFVKESKQDESGMPNNRFLAERTGGTYSTLKVQPAELEDSGVYFCASSPTGTQNTEAFFGQGTRLTVV.

The chain uses TRBV7-3 and TRBJ1-2; possibly TRBD1 for D (5 bases). There are 15 residues in the CDR3. Trimming took off 3 bases at V and 3 bases at J, with 14 bases between the two ends. Germline V CDR1 and CDR2: SGHTA, FQGTGA. In DNA form, the CDR3 reads TGTGCCAGCAGCTTGGAGGGAGGGGACTACTATGGCTACACCTTC. Translated, it gives CASSLEGGDYYGYTF. Full variable domain (missing parts from reference TRBV7-3 and TRBJ1-2): GAGVSQTPSNKVTEKGKYVELRCDPISGHTALYWYRQSLGQGPEFLIYFQGTGAADDSGLPNDRFFAVRPEGSVSTLKIQRTERGDSAVYLCASSLEGGDYYGYTFGSGTRLTVV.

The chain combines TRBV7-8 with TRBJ2-3; unclear D gene. The CDR3 consists of 14 residues. The V and J ends lost 6 bases and 4 bases respectively, with 14 bases between them. Germline assignment: CDR1 SGHVS and CDR2 FQNEAQ. The DNA for the CDR3 is TGTGCCAGCAGGTTTTTCATCTCGGCAGATACGCAGTATTTT. The encoded protein is CASRFFISADTQYF.

This rearrangement joins TRBV6-5 to TRBJ2-3; 8 positions match TRBD2. V trimming: 6 bases; J trimming: 2 bases; junction bases outside the gene matches: 4. The germline V gene encodes CDR1 MNHEY and CDR2 SVGAGI. This CDR3 has 14 amino acids. CDR3 sequence reads: CASSLAGPTDTQYF. The DNA for the CDR3 is TGTGCCAGCAGCTTAGCGGGACCCACAGATACGCAGTATTTT.

This clone was seen just once. The CDR3 sequence is CASWTAGAQFF. In DNA form, the CDR3 reads TGTGCCAGCTGGACTGCGGGAGCCCAGTTCTTC. The chain couples TRBV2 to TRBJ2-1; 7 positions match TRBD2. This CDR3 is 11 amino acids long. Germline loops: CDR1 SNHLY, CDR2 FYNNEI. V trimming: 8 bases; J trimming: 13 bases; junction bases outside the gene matches: 8.

A single count supports this clone. The chain combines TRBV5-6 with TRBJ1-2; D not resolved. CDR1 and CDR2 (germline): SGHDT, YYEEEE. Trimming left V 0 bases short and J 2 bases short, with 5 bases between. The CDR3 sequence is 13 residues long. Written as DNA, the CDR3 is TGTGCCAGCAGCTTGGAAGCGAACTATGGCTACACCTTC. This encodes CASSLEANYGYTF.

V usage is TRBV6-6 and J usage is TRBJ1-3; 9 nucleotides agree with TRBD1. The CDR3 is 14 residues long. The germline V gene has CDR1 MNHNY and CDR2 SVGAGI (reference sequence). After removal of 5 bases from V and 2 bases from J, the junction contained 1 base not matched to a gene. Written as DNA, the CDR3 is TGTGCCAGCAGTGGACAGGGGACTGGAAACACCATATATTTT. It translates to CASSGQGTGNTIYF.

The chain recombines TRBV30 with TRBJ1-5; D remains ambiguous. This CDR3 region has 15 residues. The germline V and J ends were trimmed by 0 bases and 0 bases, with 9 bases remaining between them. Germline lookup yields CDR1 GTSNPN and CDR2 SVGIG (reference sequence). CDR3 DNA: TGTGCCTGGAGTGTAGGAGTTTATAGCAATCAGCCCCAGCATTTT. Translated, it gives CAWSVGVYSNQPQHF.

The chain has TRBV5-4 and TRBJ2-5, with 10 bases lining up with TRBD2. Trimming removed 8 bases from V and 4 bases from J; junction bases left unmatched: 5. Germline V CDR1 and CDR2: SGHNT, YYREEE (reference sequence). The CDR3 is 13 amino acids. CDR3: CASLLAGAETQYF. For the CDR3, the DNA is TGTGCCAGTCTGCTAGCGGGAGCAGAGACCCAGTACTTC.

This clone occurred once. The rearrangement joins TRBV27 to TRBJ1-5; D unclear. CDR1 is MNHEY, CDR2 SMNVEV, per germline (reference sequence). The CDR3 sequence is 16 residues long. The V end lost 5 bases, the J end lost 0 bases, and 14 bases lay between the germline ends. Here the CDR3 reads CASSPNGVDSNQPQHF. DNA of the CDR3: TGTGCCAGCAGTCCAAATGGAGTCGATAGCAATCAGCCCCAGCATTTT.

The chain joins TRBV19 to TRBJ1-4; D gene uncertain. The CDR3 has 14 residues. V was clipped by 5 bases and J by 3 bases, with 10 bases between them. Germline CDR1 reads LNHDA; CDR2 reads SQIVND (reference sequence). The chain's CDR3 is CASSRGGPNEKLFF. In DNA form, the CDR3 reads TGTGCCAGTAGTCGGGGTGGACCTAATGAAAAACTGTTTTTT.

The chain recombines TRBV27 with TRBJ2-3; TRBD1 is a possible D gene (5 bases). The germline CDR1 and CDR2 sequences are MNHEY and SMNVEV (reference sequence). The CDR3 is 14 amino acids. Trimming removed 1 base at V and 6 bases at J, with 11 bases between. In DNA form, the CDR3 reads TGTGCCAGCAGTTTATGGCAGGGCTTTGATACGCAGTATTTT. Translating gives CASSLWQGFDTQYF.

The V and J genes are TRBV4-1 and TRBJ1-1; weak D call: TRBD1 (6 bases). V lost 4 bases, J lost 5 bases, and 17 bases lay in between. The CDR3 spans 15 residues. Germline assignment: CDR1 MGHRA and CDR2 YSYEKL. The CDR3 DNA reads TGCGCCAGCAGCCCCCCCGGGGGGGCAGAGACTGAAGCTTTCTTT. Translated, it gives CASSPPGGAETEAFF.

The V gene is TRBV6-5, the J gene TRBJ1-1; D is undetermined. Germline V gene sequence: CDR1 MNHEY, CDR2 SVGAGI. V lost 6 bases to trimming and J lost 4 bases, with 9 bases between them. This CDR3 is built from 12 residues. In nucleotides, the CDR3 is TGTGCCAGCAGGATCGGAGGCACTGAAGCTTTCTTT. Translated: CASRIGGTEAFF.

The chain links TRBV19 to TRBJ2-5, with D possibly matching TRBD1 (6 bases). The CDR3 covers 15 residues. CDR1 LNHDA and CDR2 SQIVND come from the germline V gene (reference sequence). Trimming stripped 4 bases from V and 5 bases from J, with 17 bases between. The DNA of the CDR3 is TGTGCCAGTAGTACGATCGAGGGACATATGGAGACCCAGTACTTC. This encodes CASSTIEGHMETQYF.

The chain employs TRBV11-2 and TRBJ2-7; D is uncertain. The CDR3 contains 15 residues. Germline-derived CDR1 and CDR2 are SGHAT and FQNNGV. Trimming took off 0 bases at V and 3 bases at J, with 12 bases between the two ends. The CDR3 region is CASSLDLRSSYEQYF. DNA of the CDR3: TGTGCCAGCAGCTTAGATTTACGGTCGAGCTACGAGCAGTACTTC.

V usage is TRBV7-9 and J usage is TRBJ1-2, with 11 bases that match TRBD1. The CDR3 has 17 residues. Per germline, CDR1 SEHNR and CDR2 FQNEAQ (reference sequence). V trimming: 8 bases; J trimming: 0 bases; junction bases outside the gene matches: 11. The CDR3 sequence is CASLHPGQGEANYGYTF. Written as DNA, the CDR3 is TGTGCCAGCTTGCATCCGGGACAGGGGGAAGCTAACTATGGCTACACCTTC.

J is TRBJ2-7 and V is TRBV9, with 7 bases aligning to TRBD2. The germline V gene encodes CDR1 SGDLS and CDR2 YYNGEE. The CDR3 sequence is 15 residues long. J was trimmed by 5 bases and V by 5 bases; bases with no gene match: 13. CDR3 protein: CASRLIRLAIHEQYF. CDR3 DNA: TGTGCCAGCAGACTTATTAGACTAGCTATTCACGAGCAGTACTTC.